Sequencing of this TCR beta chain was carried out in a study of OX40 agonist ivuxolimab in advanced cancers. With respect to the entire study: Ivuxolimab was a fully human IgG2 agonistic monoclonal antibody targeting the costimulatory receptor OX40 (CD134). A male proportion of roughly 80% and a mean age of approximately 62 years, ranging from 23 to 79, were recorded for the dose-escalation cohort. The monotherapy dose-escalation portion (N = 52 patients) of the phase I ivuxolimab trial is reported in the paper. Prior anti-PD-1, anti-PD-L1 or anti-CTLA-4 therapy was permitted, and checkpoint inhibitors had been received by 30% to 40% of dose-escalation patients. Among the approximately 50 dose-escalation patients, about 20 had hepatocellular carcinoma, some 15 melanoma, 9 renal cell carcinoma and 9 head and neck cancer. Intravenous ivuxolimab was administered to patients every 2 weeks at six dose levels: 0.01, 0.1, 0.3, 1.5, 3 and 10 mg/kg. Peripheral TCRbeta sequencing aimed to test whether ivuxolimab altered TCR sequence diversity and caused clonal T-cell expansion. Three dose-escalation patients achieved partial responses, one with hepatocellular carcinoma and two with cutaneous melanoma. Points the paper makes about the study in general: In the 0.1-3.0 mg/kg groups, partial responders had among the lowest normalized peripheral clonal expansion, particularly in CD8+ T cells. At doses of 0.1 to 3.0 mg/kg, clonal expansion of both CD4+ and CD8+ blood T cells was observed from baseline to week 6. Low levels of normalized T-cell clonal expansion were also seen in some patients who did not respond. Antigen specificity was not determined for the clonally expanded peripheral T cells. After ivuxolimab, expanded clones were on average more numerous among CD8+ T cells than among CD4+ T cells.

Patients with a history of autoimmune disease or receiving systemic immunosuppression were excluded from the trial. Peripheral blood for TCR sequencing was collected from all dose cohorts at baseline, on cycle 4 day 1, and on cycle 7 day 1. The samples were drawn from a first-in-human, open-label, multicenter phase I dose-escalation trial of ivuxolimab. Adults with locally advanced or metastatic head and neck squamous cell, hepatocellular, melanoma or renal cell carcinoma were enrolled in the trial. Before TCR sequencing, CD4+ T cells and CD8+ T cells were sorted from peripheral blood as separate populations. Genomic DNA was isolated from the sorted cells so that the TCRbeta CDR3 region could be sequenced. TCRbeta CDR3 regions were sequenced using the immunoSEQ Assay. This is the immuneACCESS table as TCRdb keeps it, with only in-frame sequences that have V and J called. A part of the clones is gone; compared with another copy, unresolved V genes explain less than half, and the rest is unexplained. The sample table contains nearly 50,000 clones; only one count was recorded for about 93% of them. The ten largest clones represent around 6.7% of the sample.

Comment on this clone: Its binding antigen is unknown. Qualities for individual bases were not recorded, and no much larger clone is one base off.

V is pared back by 4 bases and J by 1 base, with 14 bases lying between the germline termini. CDR1 is given as SGDLS and CDR2 as YYNGEE, both from the germline V gene. There are 15 amino acids in the CDR3, from cysteine to phenylalanine inclusive. Kept here is only the CDR3 DNA, which spans 45 bases and is read in frame from base 1. This clonotype originated in an adult with an advanced solid tumor such as melanoma, head and neck, liver or kidney cancer. The specimen comprised CD4+ or CD8+ T cells sorted from blood, sampled in a trial of the OX40 agonist ivuxolimab. In this chain, TRBV9 is recombined with TRBJ2-5, with the D call perhaps TRBD1 or TRBD2, each one matching 5 bases. The CDR3 reads CASSSGQLLQETQYF. The sequenced DNA is TGTGCCAGCAGCAGCGGACAACTCCTCCAAGAGACCCAGTACTTC.